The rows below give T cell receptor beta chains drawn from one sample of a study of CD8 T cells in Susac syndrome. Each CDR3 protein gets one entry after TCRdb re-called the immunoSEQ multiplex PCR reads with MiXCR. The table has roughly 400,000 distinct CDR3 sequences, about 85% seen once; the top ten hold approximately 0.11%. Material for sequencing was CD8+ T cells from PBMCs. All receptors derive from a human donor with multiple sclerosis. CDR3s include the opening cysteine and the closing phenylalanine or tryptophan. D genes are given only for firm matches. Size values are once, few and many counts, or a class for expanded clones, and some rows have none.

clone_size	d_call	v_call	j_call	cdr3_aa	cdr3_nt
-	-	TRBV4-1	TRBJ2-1	CAGSLAILPNNEQFF	TGCGCCGGCAGCCTTGCGATTTTGCCTAACAATGAGCAGTTCTTC
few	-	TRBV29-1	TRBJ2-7	CSVEEGEGYEQYF	TGCAGCGTTGAAGAAGGGGAAGGGTACGAGCAGTACTTC
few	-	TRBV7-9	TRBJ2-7	CASSSLYEQYF	TGTGCCAGCAGTTCTCTATACGAGCAGTACTTC
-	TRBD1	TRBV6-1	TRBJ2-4	CASSEAPHQTGFEEYF	TGTGCCAGCAGTGAAGCACCCCACCAGACAGGGTTCGAAGAGTACTTC
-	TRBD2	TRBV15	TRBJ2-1	CATGGDSGSRFPPSIYNEQFF	TGTGCCACCGGGGGAGATAGCGGGTCTCGGTTCCCCCCTTCTATCTACAATGAGCAGTTCTTC
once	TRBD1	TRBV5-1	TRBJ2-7	CASSGGTGTYEQYF	TGCGCCAGCAGCGGCGGGACAGGGACCTACGAGCAGTACTTC
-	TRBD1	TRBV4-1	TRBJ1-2	CASSQDPGQAYGYTF	TGCGCCAGCAGCCAAGACCCCGGACAGGCCTATGGCTACACCTTC
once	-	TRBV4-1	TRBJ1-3	CASTSGSGNTIYF	TGCGCCAGCACCTCGGGCTCTGGAAACACCATATATTTT
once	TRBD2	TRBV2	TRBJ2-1	CASSGGLAGVLSYNEQFF	TGTGCCAGCAGTGGCGGACTAGCGGGAGTCCTCTCCTACAATGAGCAGTTCTTC
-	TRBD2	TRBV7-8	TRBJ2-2	CASSPGVAGVTGELFF	TGTGCCAGCAGCCCGGGTGTAGCGGGGGTCACCGGGGAGCTGTTTTTT
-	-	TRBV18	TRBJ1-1	CASSPLSTEAFF	TGTGCCAGCTCACCCCTATCTACGGAAGCTTTCTTT
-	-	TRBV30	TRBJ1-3	CAWSVLGKPSGNTIYF	TGTGCCTGGAGTGTACTCGGGAAACCCTCTGGAAACACCATATATTTT
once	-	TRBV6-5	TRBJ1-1	CASSYSAGINTEAFF	TGTGCCAGCAGTTACTCGGCGGGGATCAACACTGAAGCTTTCTTT
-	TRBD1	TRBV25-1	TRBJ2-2	CASLPGQGTTGELFF	TGTGCCAGCCTTCCGGGACAGGGTACCACCGGGGAGCTGTTTTTT
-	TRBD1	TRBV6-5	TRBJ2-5	CATRDSSPSETQYF	TGTGCCACCCGGGACAGCTCCCCTTCGGAGACCCAGTACTTC
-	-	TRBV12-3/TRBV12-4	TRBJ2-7	CASSAGGLEQYF	TGTGCCAGCAGTGCTGGGGGCCTCGAGCAGTACTTC
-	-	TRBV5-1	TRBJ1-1	CASSLQRWNTEAFF	TGCGCCAGCAGCTTGCAGAGGTGGAACACTGAAGCTTTCTTT
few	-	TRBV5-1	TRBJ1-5	CASSYGTDSNQPQHF	TGCGCCAGCAGCTACGGGACTGATAGCAATCAGCCCCAGCATTTT
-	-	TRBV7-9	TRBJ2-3	CASSSPERGRDADTQYF	TGTGCCAGCAGCTCACCCGAACGGGGCAGGGATGCAGATACGCAGTATTTT
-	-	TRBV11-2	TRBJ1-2	CASSPTVGGYTF	TGTGCCAGCAGCCCGACAGTGGGTGGCTACACCTTC
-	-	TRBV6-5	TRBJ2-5	CASSYLGRDQETQYF	TGTGCCAGCAGTTACTTGGGCAGAGACCAAGAGACCCAGTACTTC
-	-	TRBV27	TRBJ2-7	CASSLRTVLDEQYF	TGTGCCAGCAGTTTAAGGACAGTTCTCGACGAGCAGTACTTC
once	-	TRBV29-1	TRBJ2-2	CSVEGLPDREAGELFF	TGCAGCGTTGAAGGCCTCCCCGACAGGGAGGCCGGGGAGCTGTTTTTT
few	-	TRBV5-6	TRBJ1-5	CASSLGIQPQHF	TGTGCCAGCAGCTTGGGGATTCAGCCCCAGCATTTT
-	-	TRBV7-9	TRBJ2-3	CASTPRNGTEQGDTQYF	TGTGCCAGCACCCCCCGAAACGGGACTGAGCAGGGCGATACGCAGTATTTT
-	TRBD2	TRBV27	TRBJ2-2	CASSLGTSGPNTGELFF	TGTGCCAGCAGTTTAGGGACTAGCGGGCCGAACACCGGGGAGCTGTTTTTT
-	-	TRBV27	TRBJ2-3	CASSFGMNTDTQYF	TGTGCCAGCAGTTTTGGGATGAACACAGATACGCAGTATTTT
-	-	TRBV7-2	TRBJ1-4	CASSLDLGGKLFF	TGTGCCAGCAGCTTAGACCTAGGCGGAAAACTGTTTTTT
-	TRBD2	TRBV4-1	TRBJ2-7	CASSHPEAGVSMLSYEQYF	TGCGCCAGCAGCCATCCCGAGGCGGGAGTCTCCATGTTATCCTACGAGCAGTACTTC
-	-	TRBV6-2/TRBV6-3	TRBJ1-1	CASSLYLPGLSIGSTEAFF	TGTGCCAGCAGTTTATACTTGCCGGGACTATCAATTGGGAGCACTGAAGCTTTCTTT
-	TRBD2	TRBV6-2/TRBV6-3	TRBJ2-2	CASSYRPGRPRLYPNTGELFF	TGTGCCAGCAGTTACCGCCCCGGGAGGCCCAGATTATATCCGAACACCGGGGAGCTGTTTTTT
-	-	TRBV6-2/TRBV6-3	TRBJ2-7	CASSYSNADISYEQYF	TGTGCCAGCAGTTACTCGAATGCAGACATCTCCTACGAGCAGTACTTC